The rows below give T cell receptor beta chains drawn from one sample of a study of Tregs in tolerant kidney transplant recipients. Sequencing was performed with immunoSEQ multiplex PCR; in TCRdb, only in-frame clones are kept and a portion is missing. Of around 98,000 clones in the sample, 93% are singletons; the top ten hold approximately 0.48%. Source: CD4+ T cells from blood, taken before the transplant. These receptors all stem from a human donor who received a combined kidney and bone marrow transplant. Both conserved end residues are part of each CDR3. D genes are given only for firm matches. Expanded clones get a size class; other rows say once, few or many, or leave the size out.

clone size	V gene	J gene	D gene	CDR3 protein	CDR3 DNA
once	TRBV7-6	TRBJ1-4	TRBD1	CASSPGTAPNEKLFF	TGTGCCAGCAGCCCCGGGACAGCGCCTAATGAAAAACTGTTTTTT
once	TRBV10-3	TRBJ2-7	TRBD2	CAISEARGLAATYEQYF	TGTGCCATCAGTGAGGCCCGTGGACTAGCGGCCACCTACGAGCAGTACTTC
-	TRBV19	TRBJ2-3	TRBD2	CASSTGGAADTQYF	TGTGCCAGTAGTACCGGGGGGGCAGCAGATACGCAGTATTTT
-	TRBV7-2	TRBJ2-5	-	CASSPQSGQETQYF	TGTGCCAGCAGCCCCCAGAGCGGCCAAGAGACCCAGTACTTC
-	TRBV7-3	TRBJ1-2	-	CASSPNRQMGYTF	TGTGCCAGCAGTCCAAACCGACAGATGGGCTACACCTTC
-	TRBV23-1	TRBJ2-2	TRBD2	CASSQELREGDPGELFF	TGCGCCAGCAGTCAAGAGCTCCGGGAGGGGGATCCCGGGGAGCTGTTTTTT
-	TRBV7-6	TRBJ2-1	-	CASSRYVGEQFF	TGTGCCAGCAGCCGGTACGTGGGCGAGCAGTTCTTC
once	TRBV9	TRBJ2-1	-	CASSRVISEGEQFF	TGTGCCAGCAGCCGAGTAATTAGTGAGGGTGAGCAGTTCTTC
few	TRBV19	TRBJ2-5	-	CASRPRGGETQYF	TGTGCCAGTAGACCGAGAGGGGGAGAGACCCAGTACTTC
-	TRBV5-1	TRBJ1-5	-	CASSLGGDGQPQHF	TGCGCCAGCAGCTTAGGGGGGGACGGGCAGCCCCAGCATTTT
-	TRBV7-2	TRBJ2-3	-	CASSLAGGRTDTQYF	TGTGCCAGCAGCTTAGCGGGGGGGCGCACAGATACGCAGTATTTT
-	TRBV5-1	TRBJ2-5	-	CASSPRVYQETQYF	TGCGCCAGCAGTCCGAGGGTCTACCAAGAGACCCAGTACTTC
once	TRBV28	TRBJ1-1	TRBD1	CASIFGQGSIAFF	TGTGCCAGCATCTTCGGACAGGGTTCTATCGCTTTCTTT
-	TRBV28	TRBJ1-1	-	CASDSGGTEAFF	TGTGCCAGCGACTCGGGAGGGACTGAAGCTTTCTTT
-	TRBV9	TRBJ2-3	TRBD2	CASSPPGGVADTQYF	TGTGCCAGCAGCCCACCGGGAGGGGTTGCAGATACGCAGTATTTT
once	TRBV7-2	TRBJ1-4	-	CASSRKWGRTTNEKLFF	TGTGCCAGCAGCAGAAAATGGGGGCGCACAACTAATGAAAAACTGTTTTTT
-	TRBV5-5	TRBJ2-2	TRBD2	CASSLLAGGTGELFF	TGTGCCAGCAGCTTGCTAGCGGGAGGCACCGGGGAGCTGTTTTTT
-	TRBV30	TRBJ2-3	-	CAWTYSTLRSTQYF	TGTGCCTGGACATACAGCACCCTTAGAAGCACGCAGTATTTT
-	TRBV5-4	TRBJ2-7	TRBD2	CASSLVTSNHEQYF	TGTGCCAGCAGCTTGGTGACTAGCAATCACGAGCAGTACTTC
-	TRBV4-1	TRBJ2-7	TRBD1	CASSKLERSGTGVYEQYF	TGCGCCAGCAGTAAACTCGAAAGATCCGGGACAGGGGTCTACGAGCAGTACTTC
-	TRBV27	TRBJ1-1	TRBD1	CASSRLHSTGGKYTEAFF	TGTGCCAGCAGTCGACTACACTCCACAGGGGGGAAATACACTGAAGCTTTCTTT
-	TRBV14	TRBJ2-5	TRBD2	CASSQRFGSSGIQETQYF	TGTGCCAGCAGCCAAAGGTTTGGGTCTAGCGGGATCCAAGAGACCCAGTACTTC
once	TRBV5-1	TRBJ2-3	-	CASSLEQVQDTQYF	TGCGCCAGCAGCTTGGAACAGGTTCAGGATACGCAGTATTTT
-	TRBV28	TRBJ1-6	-	CASSSPGTSGPYNSPLHF	TGTGCCAGCAGTTCTCCCGGGACATCGGGACCCTATAATTCACCCCTCCACTTT
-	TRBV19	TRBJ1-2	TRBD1	CASSARDRGDYGYTF	TGTGCCAGTAGTGCCCGGGACAGGGGAGACTATGGCTACACCTTC
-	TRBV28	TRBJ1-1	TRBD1	CASSLHGRGAYTEAFF	TGTGCCAGCAGTTTACATGGCAGGGGGGCCTACACTGAAGCTTTCTTT
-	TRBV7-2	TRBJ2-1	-	CASSLLPGLNEQFF	TGTGCCAGCAGCTTATTGCCAGGCCTCAATGAGCAGTTCTTC
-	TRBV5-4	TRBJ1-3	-	CASSHTGISGNTIYF	TGTGCCAGCAGCCATACAGGAATCTCTGGAAACACCATATATTTT
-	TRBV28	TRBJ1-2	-	CASSLWRARGYTF	TGTGCCAGCAGTTTATGGAGGGCGCGGGGCTACACCTTC
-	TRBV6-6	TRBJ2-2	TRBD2	CASSFSGRGTGELFF	TGTGCCAGCAGTTTTAGCGGGAGGGGCACCGGGGAGCTGTTTTTT
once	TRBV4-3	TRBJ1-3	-	CASSQLPDRLTGNTIYF	TGCGCCAGCAGCCAATTACCTGACAGACTTACTGGAAACACCATATATTTT
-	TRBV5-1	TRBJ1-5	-	CAGDTNQPQHF	TGCGCCGGCGACACCAATCAGCCCCAGCATTTT
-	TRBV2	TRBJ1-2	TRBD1	CASHPGGGYGYTF	TGTGCCAGTCATCCAGGGGGCGGCTATGGCTACACCTTC
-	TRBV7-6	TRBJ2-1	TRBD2	CASSLTGGGYNEQFF	TGTGCCAGCAGCTTAACCGGGGGGGGCTACAATGAGCAGTTCTTC
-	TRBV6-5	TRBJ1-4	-	CASSYSGTNEKLFF	TGTGCCAGCAGTTATAGCGGAACTAATGAAAAACTGTTTTTT
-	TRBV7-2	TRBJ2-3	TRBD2	CASSSSSGGASSYTQYF	TGTGCCAGCAGCTCCTCTAGCGGGGGGGCCAGTTCGTATACGCAGTATTTT
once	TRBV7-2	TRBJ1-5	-	CASSSGRIRNQPQHF	TGTGCCAGCAGCTCTGGGAGAATACGCAATCAGCCCCAGCATTTT
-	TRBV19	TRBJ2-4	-	CASAQSENIQYF	TGTGCCAGCGCCCAGTCTGAAAACATTCAGTACTTC
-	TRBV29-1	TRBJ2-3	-	CSVDTGSTDTQYF	TGCAGCGTTGATACAGGGTCCACAGATACGCAGTATTTT
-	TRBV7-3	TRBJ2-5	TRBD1	CASSPLGQIQETQYF	TGTGCCAGCAGCCCATTGGGACAGATACAAGAGACCCAGTACTTC
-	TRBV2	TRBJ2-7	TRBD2	CASLWASGKAEQYF	TGTGCCAGCCTTTGGGCTAGCGGGAAGGCCGAGCAGTACTTC
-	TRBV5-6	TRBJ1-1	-	CASSFQGGTEAFF	TGTGCCAGCAGTTTCCAGGGAGGTACTGAAGCTTTCTTT
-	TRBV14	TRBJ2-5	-	CASSQDWESAQYF	TGTGCCAGCAGCCAAGATTGGGAGTCCGCCCAGTACTTC
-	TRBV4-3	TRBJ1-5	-	CASSQDLGDQPQHF	TGCGCCAGCAGCCAAGATCTTGGAGATCAGCCCCAGCATTTT
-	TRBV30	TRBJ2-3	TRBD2	CAWRTSGSADTQYF	TGTGCCTGGAGGACTAGCGGGAGTGCAGATACGCAGTATTTT
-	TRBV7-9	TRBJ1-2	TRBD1	CASSLERGLSYGYTF	TGTGCCAGCAGCTTAGAAAGGGGGCTCAGCTATGGCTACACCTTC
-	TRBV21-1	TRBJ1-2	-	CASSRNRGQGYGYTF	TGTGCCAGCAGCAGAAACAGGGGGCAAGGCTATGGCTACACCTTC
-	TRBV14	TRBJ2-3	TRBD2	CASSQSWGTSRFTDTQYF	TGTGCCAGCAGCCAAAGTTGGGGGACTAGCCGGTTCACAGATACGCAGTATTTT
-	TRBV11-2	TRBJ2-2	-	CASSLSGLTNTGELFF	TGTGCCAGCAGCTTATCTGGGCTAACGAACACCGGGGAGCTGTTTTTT
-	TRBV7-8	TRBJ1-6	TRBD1	CASSSGGAYNSPLHF	TGTGCCAGCAGCTCAGGGGGCGCGTATAATTCCCCCCTCCACTTT
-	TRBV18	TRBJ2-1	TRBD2	CASSPQPASGRNEQFF	TGTGCCAGCTCACCCCAGCCGGCTAGCGGGCGGAATGAGCAGTTCTTC
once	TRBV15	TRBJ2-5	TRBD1	CATSRGGQTYQETQYF	TGTGCCACCAGCAGAGGGGGACAGACCTACCAAGAGACCCAGTACTTC
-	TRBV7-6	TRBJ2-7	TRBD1	CASSLAGTGGYEQYF	TGTGCCAGCAGCTTAGCGGGGACAGGGGGTTACGAGCAGTACTTC